Included here is one T cell receptor (beta chain) sequence, with context. The data derive from a study of STAT5B mutations in CD4+ large granular lymphocyte leukemia. Germline V lookup: CDR1 MNHNY, CDR2 SVGAGI (reference sequence). This CDR3 comprises 15 residues. Trimming removed 0 bases from V and 2 bases from J, with 10 bases in between. Sequenced by immunoSEQ multiplex PCR; TCRdb stores in-frame clones only, minus some. Of fewer than 40,000 clones in the sample, around 80% were seen once. The gene calls are TRBV6-6 and TRBJ1-1, with D perhaps matching TRBD1 (5 bases). Sequencing used CD4+ T cells from blood buffy coats. The TCR comes from a human donor in good health. CDR3 sequence reads: CASSYSRTTNTEAFF. CDR3 coding DNA: TGTGCCAGCAGTTACTCGAGGACAACCAACACTGAAGCTTTCTTT.